One sample yielded the 25 T cell receptor beta chains listed below, sequenced in a study of blood T cell repertoires in COVID-19. This table comes from immunoSEQ multiplex PCR, and its TCRdb copy is limited to in-frame clones, with some not included. The sample holds over 100,000 clones; 85% to 90% are singletons and the top ten take approximately 5.1%. Sequencing was carried out using peripheral blood. The source is a human donor in a cohort sampled during active COVID-19.

This clone was seen a single time. V is TRBV7-2 and J is TRBJ1-1, with D possibly matching TRBD1 (6 bases). With 2 bases removed from V and 0 bases from J, the gap between germline ends came to 13 bases. This CDR3 comprises 16 residues. Germline V gives CDR1 SGHTA, CDR2 FQGNSA. The CDR3 sequence: CASSLHQGKVNTEAFF. The CDR3 coding sequence is TGTGCCAGCAGCTTACATCAGGGGAAGGTGAACACTGAAGCTTTCTTT. Based on the CDR3 plus reference TRBV7-2 and TRBJ1-1, the full variable domain is GAGVSQSPSNKVTEKGKDVELRCDPISGHTALYWYRQSLGQGLEFLIYFQGNSAPDKSGLPSDRFSAERTGGSVSTLTIQRTQQEDSAVYLCASSLHQGKVNTEAFFGQGTRLTVV.

This clone was detected once. The J gene is TRBJ2-7, the V gene TRBV5-1, with D possibly being TRBD2 (5 bases). The CDR3 loop spans 15 amino acids. CDR1 and CDR2 (germline): SGHRS, YFSETQ. Trimming left V 0 bases short and J 7 bases short, with 17 bases between. The CDR3 loop reads CASSLAVRGPEEQYF. CDR3 nucleotides: TGCGCCAGCAGCTTGGCCGTTCGGGGTCCGGAGGAGCAGTACTTC.

The count of this clone is one. This chain links TRBV27 with TRBJ2-3; TRBD2 matches 9 bases. The CDR3 has 15 amino acids. CDR1 is MNHEY, CDR2 SMNVEV, per germline (reference sequence). The V segment lost 11 bases and the J segment 0 bases; nucleotides outside the gene matches: 9. CDR3 sequence reads: CAWMTSGSSTDTQYF. Written as DNA, the CDR3 is TGTGCCTGGATGACTAGCGGCTCTAGCACAGATACGCAGTATTTT.

This clone was seen only once. The chain combines TRBV10-2 with TRBJ2-4, with a tentative D call TRBD2 (5 bases). Germline values: CDR1 WSHSY, CDR2 SAAADI. The CDR3 runs to 17 residues. V shed 4 bases and J shed 3 bases, with 19 bases lying between them. The CDR3 sequence: CASSALGRGIGKNIQYF. The CDR3, as DNA: TGCGCCAGCAGTGCCCTAGGACGGGGAATCGGCAAAAACATTCAGTACTTC.

The chain joins TRBV9 to TRBJ1-1; a possible D gene is TRBD1 (5 bases). Germline CDR1 SGDLS, CDR2 YYNGEE. This CDR3 region has 14 residues. V was clipped by 4 bases and J by 3 bases, with 13 bases between them. The CDR3 sequence is CASSPFWGDTEAFF. Written as DNA, the CDR3 is TGTGCCAGCAGCCCCTTTTGGGGGGACACTGAAGCTTTCTTT.

The rearrangement uses TRBV10-3 and TRBJ1-6; D is perhaps TRBD1 (6 bases). The V gene's germline CDR1 is ENHRY and CDR2 SYGVKD. With 10 bases removed from V and 8 bases from J, the gap between germline ends came to 15 bases. The CDR3 has 13 residues. The CDR3 spells CASGDRRDSPLHF. The CDR3 nucleotides read TGTGCCAGCGGTGACAGGCGAGATTCACCCCTCCACTTT.

This clone has only one observation. In the same sample, other DNA sequences code for this CDR3. The chain combines TRBV10-3 with TRBJ2-7, with TRBD1 identical over 8 bases. V shed 10 bases and J 4 bases; nucleotides not matched to a gene: 12. Looked up from germline, CDR1 is ENHRY and CDR2 is SYGVKD. This CDR3 comprises 14 residues. Here the CDR3 reads CATGPGGFLYEQYF. CDR3 nucleotides: TGTGCCACCGGACCAGGGGGCTTTCTTTACGAGCAGTACTTC.

The genes are TRBV9 and TRBJ2-4, with 7 bases aligning to TRBD1. The CDR3 runs 16 residues. Germline V gives CDR1 SGDLS, CDR2 YYNGEE. Germline trimming cut 2 bases from V and 11 bases from J; bases unmatched to any gene: 16. CDR3 loop: CASSVSQRGGWELQYF. DNA for the CDR3: TGTGCCAGCAGCGTGTCTCAGCGAGGGGGCTGGGAGCTTCAGTACTTC.

This sequence joins TRBV21-1 and TRBJ2-2; the D call TRBD1 from the table was never checked on the DNA. TRBV21-1 is labeled a pseudogene. The CDR3 covers 16 residues. The CDR3 region is CASSKCRGANTGELFF. The CDR3 region has the DNA TGTGCCAGCAGCAAATGCAGGGGAGCGAACACCGGGGAGCTGTTTTTT.

This clone was counted only a few times. The DNA of the CDR3 is TGTGCCAGCAGTTCCGCGGCAGCCTACGAGCAGTACTTC. It is translated as CASSSAAAYEQYF. The rearrangement joins TRBV12-3 or TRBV12-4 to TRBJ2-7; no clear D. The CDR3 runs to 13 residues. V lost 4 bases and J lost 2, with 9 bases in between.

The chain joins TRBV4-2 to TRBJ1-2, with D perhaps matching TRBD1 (5 bases). The CDR3 covers 15 residues. V was trimmed by 2 bases and J by 8 bases, leaving 18 bases between them. CDR1 is LGHNA, CDR2 YNFKEQ, per germline. The CDR3 sequence is CASSQKKWGEGGYTF. The DNA of the CDR3 is TGTGCCAGCAGCCAAAAAAAATGGGGGGAAGGCGGCTACACCTTC.

The chain couples TRBV7-9 to TRBJ1-6, with a possible D match to TRBD1 (5 bases). Germline V gene lookup returns CDR1 SEHNR and CDR2 FQNEAQ (reference sequence). Deletions cut 1 base from V and 0 bases from J, with 10 bases between. The CDR3 is 17 amino acids. The CDR3 DNA sequence: TGTGCCAGCAGCTTAGTACAGGCGAGCTCCTATAATTCACCCCTCCACTTT. It translates to CASSLVQASSYNSPLHF.

The rearrangement uses TRBV12-3 or TRBV12-4 and TRBJ1-2, with TRBD1 as a possible D gene (6 bases). Trimming pared 3 bases from V and 8 bases from J, leaving 13 bases between. The CDR3 contains 13 residues. CDR3 loop: CASSFAGEGGYTF. The CDR3 DNA follows: TGTGCCAGCAGTTTTGCAGGGGAGGGGGGCTACACCTTC.

V is TRBV4-3 and J is TRBJ2-3; D remains ambiguous. Germline CDR1 and CDR2: LGHNA and YSLEER. CDR3 length equals 16 residues. V shed 3 bases and J shed 5 bases, with 18 bases lying between them. CDR3 region: CASSQERPERGDTQYF. The CDR3 DNA is TGCGCCAGCAGCCAGGAAAGACCCGAAAGAGGAGATACGCAGTATTTT.

This sequence joins TRBV11-3 and TRBJ2-1, with 10 bases lining up with TRBD2. V trimming: 2 bases; J trimming: 7 bases; junction bases outside the gene matches: 5. The length of the CDR3 is 15 residues. In germline, CDR1 is SGHNT, CDR2 YENEEA. In DNA, the CDR3 is TGTGCCAGCAGCTTACGAGGACTAGCGGCAAATGAGCAGTTCTTC. It is translated as CASSLRGLAANEQFF.

This clone was detected a few times. The V call is TRBV28, the J call TRBJ1-1; 8 bases align to TRBD1. Germline V gene data show CDR1 as MDHEN and CDR2 as SYDVKM. Trimming at V came to 6 bases and at J to 10 bases, leaving 7 bases not matched to a gene. The CDR3 is made up of 12 amino acids. In DNA, the CDR3 is TGTGCCAGCAGGAGGACAGGGTTAATAGCTTTCTTT. This translates into CASRRTGLIAFF.

The rearrangement links TRBV3-1 (or the pseudogene TRBV3-2) to TRBJ2-7, with D tentatively TRBD2 (6 bases). Germline CDR1 and CDR2: LGHDT and YNNKEL (reference sequence). The V end was cut by 3 bases, the J end by 7 bases, with 13 bases between. The CDR3 spans 13 residues. The CDR3 nucleotides read TGTGCCAGCAGCCAGGTCGCGGCGGGGGAGCAGTACTTC. It encodes CASSQVAAGEQYF.

The V and J genes are TRBV9 and TRBJ2-3; tentatively, D is TRBD2 (5 bases). Trimming pared 4 bases from V and 11 bases from J, leaving 20 bases between. The CDR3 contains 14 residues. Germline CDR1 reads SGDLS; CDR2 reads YYNGEE. The CDR3 reads CASSPGLAGNGQYF. CDR3 DNA: TGTGCCAGCAGCCCTGGACTGGCCGGGAACGGGCAGTATTTT.

The chain is built from TRBV5-5 and TRBJ1-1; possible D gene TRBD1, 6 bases. The CDR3 is made up of 14 amino acids. V was trimmed by 1 base and J by 10 bases, leaving 17 bases between them. CDR1 SGHKS and CDR2 YYEKEE come from the germline V gene (reference sequence). CDR3 protein: CASSLRPQGSGAFF. The CDR3 DNA sequence: TGTGCCAGCAGCTTGAGACCTCAGGGGTCTGGAGCTTTCTTT.

The genes are TRBV5-8 and TRBJ2-2, with 10 bases matching TRBD1. There are 15 residues in the CDR3. CDR1 and CDR2 from the germline V gene are SGHTS and YDEGEE. V dropped 2 bases and J dropped 6; count of bases not matched to a gene: 4. In nucleotides, the CDR3 is TGTGCCAGCAGCTTACCGGGACAGGGGCCCGGGGAGCTGTTTTTT. Amino acid sequence: CASSLPGQGPGELFF.

This chain joins TRBV4-3 and TRBJ2-5; TRBD1 agrees at 7 bases. The CDR3 has 15 amino acids. Unmatched junction bases numbered 6, after V lost 0 bases and J lost 5 bases. Germline loops: CDR1 LGHNA, CDR2 YSLEER. Here the CDR3 reads CASSQELGGVETQYF. The DNA of the CDR3 is TGCGCCAGCAGCCAAGAGTTAGGGGGCGTCGAGACCCAGTACTTC.

CDR3 amino acids: CASSAQGAAHTEAFF. CDR3 coding DNA: TGTGCCAGCAGCGCTCAGGGGGCGGCTCACACTGAAGCTTTCTTT. The chain links TRBV7-9 to TRBJ1-1; the match to TRBD1 covers 8 bases. CDR3 length equals 15 residues. Unmatched junction bases numbered 8, after V lost 5 bases and J lost 3 bases. From germline, CDR1 is SEHNR and CDR2 FQNEAQ (reference sequence).

The gene calls are TRBV11-3 and TRBJ1-1; TRBD1 might be the D (5 bases). Germline CDR1 reads SGHNT; CDR2 reads YENEEA. This CDR3 comprises 15 residues. Trimming removed 5 bases from V and 1 base from J, with 14 bases in between. The CDR3 DNA is TGTGCCAGCAGCCCCGGGGGTCGGCGGAACACTGAAGCTTTCTTT. Translating it yields CASSPGGRRNTEAFF.

The gene calls are TRBV4-1 and TRBJ2-7; 8 bases match TRBD2. This CDR3 contains 15 residues. The germline V gene has CDR1 MGHRA and CDR2 YSYEKL. The J segment lost 2 bases and the V segment lost 4 bases, leaving 7 bases of the junction unmatched. CDR3 loop: CASSPSGSWAYEQYF. The CDR3, as DNA: TGCGCCAGCAGCCCAAGCGGGAGTTGGGCCTACGAGCAGTACTTC.

The genes are TRBV23-1 and TRBJ2-7; 11 bases are shared with TRBD1. TRBV23-1 is recorded as an ORF, its role being uncertain. The CDR3 extends over 20 amino acids. Trimming removed 0 bases from V and 0 bases from J; junction bases left unmatched: 13. The chain's CDR3 is CASSQSGGGQGATRSYEQYF. CDR3 nucleotide sequence: TGCGCCAGCAGTCAATCGGGGGGAGGACAGGGGGCGACGCGCTCCTACGAGCAGTACTTC.